The 13 T cell receptor beta chains reported below all come from one sample, sequenced in a study of control samples from healthy donors and cancer patients (dated by TCRdb to about 2020). To prepare the library, the immunoSEQ multiplex PCR assay was applied. Drawn from immuneACCESS, this table holds only the in-frame rearrangements with V and J called that TCRdb kept. Clones are partly lost; checked studies trace under half to an unresolved V gene and leave the rest unexplained. A total of roughly 120,000 clones appear in this sample, 70% to 90% of them only once. The ten largest clones capture 3.7% of the sample. Sample: PBMCs. These receptors were collected from a woman aged 55-69 years with lung cancer.

V usage is TRBV12-3 or TRBV12-4 and J usage is TRBJ2-6; D gene ambiguous. This CDR3 is built from 12 residues. V lost 6 bases, J lost 2 bases, and 2 bases lay in between. The CDR3 coding sequence is TGTGCCAGCAGCCCTGGGGCCAACGTCCTGACTTTC. Translation: CASSPGANVLTF.

This CDR3 is CASSLGDLSTEAFF. The CDR3 DNA sequence: TGCGCCAGCAGCCTTGGCGACCTTTCAACTGAAGCTTTCTTT. This rearrangement joins TRBV4-1 to TRBJ1-1; D is uncertain. CDR1 MGHRA and CDR2 YSYEKL come from the germline V gene. V gave up 4 bases and J gave up 5 bases, with 14 bases separating them. The CDR3 is made up of 14 amino acids.

The chain links TRBV11-1 to TRBJ2-5; D gene ambiguous. Looked up from germline, CDR1 is SGHAT and CDR2 is FQDESV (reference sequence). V was clipped by 1 base and J by 5 bases, with 8 bases between them. There are 13 residues in the CDR3. The CDR3 region is CASSLGGWETQYF. DNA of the CDR3: TGTGCCAGCAGCTTAGGTGGTTGGGAGACCCAGTACTTC.

The chain recombines TRBV7-9 with TRBJ1-5; 7 bases align to TRBD1. This CDR3 contains 15 residues. The V gene's germline CDR1 is SEHNR and CDR2 FQNEAQ (reference sequence). After removal of 4 bases from V and 0 bases from J, the junction contained 3 bases not matched to a gene. The CDR3 bases are TGTGCCAGCAGCTCGCACAGGGGTAGCAATCAGCCCCAGCATTTT. It encodes CASSSHRGSNQPQHF.

DNA for the CDR3: TGTGCCAGCAGTGCCAAGCGAAGGGGGGTTACTGAAGCTTTCTTT. Protein product: CASSAKRRGVTEAFF. The chain combines TRBV25-1 with TRBJ1-1; D is perhaps TRBD1 (6 bases). The CDR3 runs 15 residues. Trimming pared 4 bases from V and 5 bases from J, leaving 17 bases between. Germline-derived CDR1 and CDR2 are MGHDK and SYGVNS.

The chain employs TRBV6-2 or TRBV6-3 and TRBJ2-2; D perhaps matches TRBD1 (6 bases). Between the trimmed V and J ends, which lost 4 bases and 9 bases, there was a span of 15 bases. CDR1 and CDR2 (germline): MNHEY, SVGEGT. CDR3 size: 14 residues. Here the CDR3 reads CASSFTLGGRELFF. DNA of the CDR3: TGTGCCAGCAGTTTCACCCTAGGGGGAAGGGAGCTGTTTTTT.

This sequence joins TRBV14 and TRBJ1-6; 7 bases are shared with TRBD1. This CDR3 has 13 residues. Germline assignment: CDR1 SGHDN and CDR2 FVKESK. J was trimmed by 7 bases and V by 5 bases; bases with no gene match: 2. The CDR3 coding sequence is TGTGCCAGCAGCTACAGGGGAAATTCACCCCTCCACTTT. Residues: CASSYRGNSPLHF.

The chain uses TRBV5-1 and TRBJ2-5; D remains unclear. V was trimmed by 7 bases and J by 5 bases, leaving 15 bases between them. Looked up from germline, CDR1 is SGHRS and CDR2 is YFSETQ. This CDR3 contains 13 residues. The CDR3 loop reads CASARSPGETQYF. The CDR3 bases are TGCGCCAGCGCGCGGAGCCCCGGGGAGACCCAGTACTTC.

The CDR3 is CASSIGTGAISGANVLTF. The CDR3 nucleotides are TGTGCCAGTAGTATAGGTACAGGGGCCATCTCTGGGGCCAACGTCCTGACTTTC. This sequence joins TRBV19 and TRBJ2-6, with 7 bases lining up with TRBD1. Germline CDR1 reads LNHDA; CDR2 reads SQIVND (reference sequence). The CDR3 has 18 residues. V dropped 1 base and J dropped 0; count of bases not matched to a gene: 6.

The chain links TRBV3-1 (or the pseudogene TRBV3-2) to TRBJ1-5; D is uncertain. V lost 0 bases and J lost 1, with 7 bases in between. Per the germline V gene, CDR1 is LGHDT and CDR2 is YNNKEL (reference sequence). CDR3 length equals 15 residues. DNA for the CDR3: TGTGCCAGCAGCCAAGATCTGGGAAGCAATCAGCCCCAGCATTTT. Translated, it gives CASSQDLGSNQPQHF.

The chain recombines TRBV12-3 or TRBV12-4 with TRBJ2-7; 7 bases are shared with TRBD1. CDR3 size: 13 residues. Trimming took 3 bases from V and 3 from J; bases not matched to a gene: 2. CDR3: CASSLGQHYEQYF. The CDR3 DNA is TGTGCCAGCAGTTTGGGACAGCACTACGAGCAGTACTTC.

Here the CDR3 DNA reads TGTGCCAGCAGCCAAGGGGGGCAGGTCTACGAGCAGTACTTC. Translating gives CASSQGGQVYEQYF. This chain links TRBV11-2 with TRBJ2-7, with D possibly being TRBD1 or TRBD2 (6 bases each). CDR3 length: 14 residues. CDR1 and CDR2 (germline): SGHAT, FQNNGV. Between the trimmed V and J ends, which lost 5 bases and 3 bases, there was a span of 14 bases.

CDR3 protein: CASSSGPYGVNTEAFF. The CDR3 nucleotides read TGCGCCAGCAGCTCCGGGCCCTATGGGGTGAACACTGAAGCTTTCTTT. The V gene is TRBV5-1, the J gene TRBJ1-1; no reliable D call. V lost 3 bases and J 0 bases, leaving 15 bases between the germline ends. Germline V gene data show CDR1 as SGHRS and CDR2 as YFSETQ. The CDR3 has 16 amino acids.